This is a list of T cell receptor beta chains from one sample in a study of shared clonotypes between healthy human individuals. Assay: immunoSEQ multiplex PCR; the TCRdb copy retains only in-frame clones and omits some. The sample lists approximately 1.5 million clones, approximately 98% seen once, with about 0.42% in the top ten. Sequencing was carried out using naive CD4+ T cells sorted from blood. These receptors were collected from a man aged 30-40 years in good health. CDR3s include the opening cysteine and the closing phenylalanine or tryptophan. Fields, in order: V gene, CDR3 length, clone size, J gene, CDR3 protein. Clone size is not always given. Where it is, it says once, few, many or a class for expanded clones.

>TRBV7-3|15|-|TRBJ2-5
CASSRQGKTQETQYF
>TRBV9|12|once|TRBJ1-2
CASSQTANGYTF
>TRBV30|13|-|TRBJ2-1
CAWSDARTGAKFF
>TRBV18|17|once|TRBJ2-5
CASSPRLGAGYQETQYF
>TRBV7-9|16|once|TRBJ1-1
CASSSLTGGSIAEAFF
>TRBV20-1|11|-|TRBJ1-1
CSARPTIEAFF
>TRBV10-3|17|-|TRBJ2-7
CAITSTSGRAKSYEQYF
>TRBV30|13|-|TRBJ1-2
CAWSKGQPAGYTF
>TRBV21-1|16|-|TRBJ1-2
CASSLTIARKTYGYTF
>TRBV30|15|-|TRBJ1-1
CAWSVPGTRYTEAFF
>TRBV5-1|16|-|TRBJ2-7
CASSYFSGRVSGEQYF
>TRBV25-1|13|-|TRBJ2-2
CASSDLHTGELFF
>TRBV7-6|14|-|TRBJ2-7
CASSFGHRSYEQYF
>TRBV29-1|14|-|TRBJ2-1
CSVPTGTRGFVQFF
>TRBV5-4|14|-|TRBJ2-5
CASSLGITQETQYF
>TRBV29-1|13|-|TRBJ1-2
CSVGGGLDYGYTF
>TRBV2|12|-|TRBJ2-1
CASNPYGPEQFF
>TRBV4-1|16|-|TRBJ1-4
CASSQGQGATNEKLFF
>TRBV27|15|-|TRBJ2-3
CASSFDGVHTDTQYF
>TRBV7-8|14|-|TRBJ2-7
CASSSRDNVYEQYF
>TRBV5-8|15|-|TRBJ2-7
CASSLISGRAYEQYF
>TRBV15|13|-|TRBJ1-5
CATSRDPQQPQHF
>TRBV12-5|17|-|TRBJ2-1
CASGSGTSSTIHNEQFF
>TRBV19|14|-|TRBJ2-2
CASSIRTLSGELFF
>TRBV28|14|-|TRBJ1-2
CASSSTRINYGYTF
>TRBV19|12|-|TRBJ2-7
CASRNLVDEQYF
>TRBV25-1|15|once|TRBJ2-5
CASSNAGSGRPTQYF
>TRBV27|13|-|TRBJ2-7
CASSFGLAYEQYF
>TRBV29-1|14|-|TRBJ2-7
CSVRTQTSSYEQYF